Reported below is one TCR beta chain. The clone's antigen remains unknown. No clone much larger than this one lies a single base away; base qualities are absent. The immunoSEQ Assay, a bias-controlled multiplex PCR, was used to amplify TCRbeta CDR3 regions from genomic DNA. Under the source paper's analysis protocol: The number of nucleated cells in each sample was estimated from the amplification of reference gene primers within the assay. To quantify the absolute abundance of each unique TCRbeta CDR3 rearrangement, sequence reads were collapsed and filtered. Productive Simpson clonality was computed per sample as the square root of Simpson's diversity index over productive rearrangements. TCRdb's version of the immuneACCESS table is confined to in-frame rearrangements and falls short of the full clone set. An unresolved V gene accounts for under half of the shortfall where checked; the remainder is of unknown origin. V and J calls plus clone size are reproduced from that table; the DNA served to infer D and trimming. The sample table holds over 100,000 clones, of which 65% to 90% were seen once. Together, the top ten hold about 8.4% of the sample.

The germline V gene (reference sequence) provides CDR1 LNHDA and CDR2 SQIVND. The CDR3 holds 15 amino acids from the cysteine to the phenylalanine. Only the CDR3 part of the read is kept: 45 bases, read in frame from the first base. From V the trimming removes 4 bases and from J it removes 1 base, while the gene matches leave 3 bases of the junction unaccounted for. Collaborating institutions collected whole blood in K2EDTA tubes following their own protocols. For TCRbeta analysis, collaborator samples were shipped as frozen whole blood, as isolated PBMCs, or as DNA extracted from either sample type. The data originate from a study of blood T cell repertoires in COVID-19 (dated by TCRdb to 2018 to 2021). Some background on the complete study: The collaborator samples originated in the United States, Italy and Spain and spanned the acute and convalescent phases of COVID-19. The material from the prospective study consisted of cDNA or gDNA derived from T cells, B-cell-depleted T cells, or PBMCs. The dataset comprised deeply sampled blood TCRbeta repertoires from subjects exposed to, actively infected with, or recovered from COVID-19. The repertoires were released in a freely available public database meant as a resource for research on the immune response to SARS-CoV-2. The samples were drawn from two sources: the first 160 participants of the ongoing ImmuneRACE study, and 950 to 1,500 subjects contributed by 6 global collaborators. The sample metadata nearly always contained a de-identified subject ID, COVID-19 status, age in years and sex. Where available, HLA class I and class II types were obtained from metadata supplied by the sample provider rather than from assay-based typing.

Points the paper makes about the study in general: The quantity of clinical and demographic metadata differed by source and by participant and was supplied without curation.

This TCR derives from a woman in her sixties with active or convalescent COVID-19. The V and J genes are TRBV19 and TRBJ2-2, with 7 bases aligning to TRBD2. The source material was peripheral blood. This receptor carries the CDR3 CASSNPSGNTGELFF. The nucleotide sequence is TGTGCCAGTAGTAATCCTAGCGGGAACACCGGGGAGCTGTTTTTT.